This T cell receptor beta chain was documented in a study of glioma-infiltrating T cells. Study observations and caveats: Very few CDR3 sequences were shared between tissue and blood. Tissue-blood divergence was below expectation in non-neoplastic patients, above in gliomas.

A remark on this clonotype: Its specificity is not known.

The CDR3 is 14 amino acids. Germline V lookup: CDR1 KGHDR, CDR2 SFDVKD. V was shortened by 5 bases and J by 2 bases, with 10 bases between the two germline ends. Amplification of TCR alpha and beta CDR3 regions from RNA used iRepertoire nested multiplex PCR. One-step reverse transcription and amplification started from around 100-400 ng of tissue mRNA or PBMC total RNA. TCRdb recomputed calls from the multiplex PCR reads with MiXCR, one row per CDR3 protein. Among approximately 140,000 distinct CDR3 sequences listed, about 25% were seen once. This chain connects TRBV24-1 to TRBJ2-3; no clear D. This receptor was obtained from a human donor with low-grade glioma or glioblastoma, undergoing nonglioma brain surgery, or in good health (not recorded which). The sample taken for sequencing was glioma tissue, nonneoplastic brain tissue, or PBMCs (not recorded which). CDR3 protein: CATSGSPNTDTQYF. CDR3 bases: TGTGCCACCAGTGGTAGCCCTAACACAGATACGCAGTATTTT.